A single sample gave rise to the 8 T cell receptor beta chains below, sequenced in a study of glioma-infiltrating T cells. Amplification of TCR alpha and beta CDR3 regions from RNA used iRepertoire nested multiplex PCR. TCRdb independently ran MiXCR on the multiplex PCR reads; one entry per CDR3 protein. The sample contains 35,000 to 45,000 distinct CDR3 sequences, approximately 20% of which appear only once. The sequencing input was glioma tissue, nonneoplastic brain tissue, or PBMCs (not recorded which). The receptor source for this set is a human donor with low-grade glioma or glioblastoma, undergoing nonglioma brain surgery, or in good health (not recorded which).

The DNA of the CDR3 is TGTGCCAGCAGCCTCAAGGGCCACGAGCAGTACTTC. This sequence encodes CASSLKGHEQYF. This chain links TRBV12-3 or TRBV12-4 with TRBJ2-7, with D uncertain. CDR3 size: 12 residues. V was pared by 6 bases and J by 5 bases, with 11 bases between.

This clonotype was seen at least ten times. V gene TRBV11-2 combines with J gene TRBJ2-1; TRBD2 is a possible D gene (5 bases). The germline V and J ends were trimmed by 5 bases and 0 bases, with 14 bases remaining between them. Germline CDR1 is SGHAT and CDR2 is FQNNGV. This CDR3 has 16 residues. The CDR3 loop is CASSKLGRGSYNEQFF. The CDR3 region has the DNA TGTGCCAGCAGCAAACTCGGTCGGGGCTCCTACAATGAGCAGTTCTTC.

Ten or more counts support this clonotype. This sequence joins TRBV28 and TRBJ2-6; tentatively, D is TRBD1 (6 bases). The CDR3 is made up of 18 amino acids. Germline loops: CDR1 MDHEN, CDR2 SYDVKM. Trimming cost V 6 bases and J 0 bases, with 18 bases left between them. DNA of the CDR3: TGTGCCAGCAGCTCCCCGCAGGGGCGCTACTCTGGGGCCAACGTCCTGACTTTC. Translated: CASSSPQGRYSGANVLTF.

This clonotype was counted many times. The chain links TRBV2 to TRBJ1-2; D not certain. Germline V CDR1 and CDR2: SNHLY, FYNNEI. The V end lost 4 bases, the J end lost 4 bases, and 7 bases lay between the germline ends. The CDR3 consists of 12 residues. The CDR3 here is CASSAAAYGYTF. DNA for the CDR3: TGTGCCAGCAGTGCGGCTGCCTATGGCTACACCTTC.

Points on this clonotype: Germline is not matched at one junction end, which may reflect a read error. J is TRBJ2-7 and V is TRBV20-1; the D is unclear. The CDR3 extends over 13 amino acids. Germline lookup yields CDR1 DFQATT and CDR2 SNEGSKA (reference sequence). This CDR3 reads CSARVEQAYKQYF. The CDR3 nucleotides read TGCAGCGCTAGAGTTGAGCAGGCCTACAAGCAGTACTTC.

This clonotype was counted at least ten times. The chain employs TRBV7-6 and TRBJ1-1, with D maybe TRBD1 (5 bases). This CDR3 region has 12 residues. Between the trimmed V and J ends, which lost 5 bases and 4 bases, there was a span of 8 bases. Germline V CDR1 and CDR2: SGHVS, FNYEAQ. The CDR3 reads CASSPDSTEAFF. CDR3 bases: TGTGCCAGCAGCCCCGACAGCACTGAAGCTTTCTTT.

This clonotype occurred a few times. The V call is TRBV19, the J call TRBJ2-2; D remains ambiguous. CDR1 and CDR2 from the germline V gene are LNHDA and SQIVND (reference sequence). V lost 8 bases, J lost 0 bases, and 7 bases lay in between. This CDR3 is 13 amino acids long. Here the CDR3 reads CASVPANTGELFF. The CDR3 DNA reads TGTGCCAGTGTACCGGCGAACACCGGGGAGCTGTTTTTT.

This clonotype was seen repeatedly, ten times or more. This chain joins TRBV6-8 and TRBJ2-3, with D perhaps being TRBD1 or TRBD2 (5 bases each). Germline assignment: CDR1 MNHGY and CDR2 SAAAGT. This CDR3 is 15 amino acids long. With 3 bases removed from V and 4 bases from J, the gap between germline ends came to 14 bases. In nucleotides, the CDR3 is TGTGCCAGCAGTTATGGCAGGGATAGCGCAGATACGCAGTATTTT. It specifies CASSYGRDSADTQYF.